This T cell receptor beta chain was found in a study of T cells of healthy individuals. TCRdb processed the 5' RACE reads anew with MiXCR; each CDR3 protein has one entry. Here the sample spans 100,000 or so distinct CDR3 sequences, around 17% being singletons. V was shortened by 3 bases and J by 5 bases, with 8 bases between the two germline ends. The germline CDR1 and CDR2 sequences are MNHEY and SVGEGT. This CDR3 is built from 13 residues. The TCR comes from a human donor in good health. The chain employs TRBV6-2 or TRBV6-3 and TRBJ2-1, with D perhaps matching TRBD2 (6 bases). DNA for the CDR3: TGTGCCAGCAGTTATCGGGGGAACAATGAGCAGTTCTTC. Translation: CASSYRGNNEQFF.